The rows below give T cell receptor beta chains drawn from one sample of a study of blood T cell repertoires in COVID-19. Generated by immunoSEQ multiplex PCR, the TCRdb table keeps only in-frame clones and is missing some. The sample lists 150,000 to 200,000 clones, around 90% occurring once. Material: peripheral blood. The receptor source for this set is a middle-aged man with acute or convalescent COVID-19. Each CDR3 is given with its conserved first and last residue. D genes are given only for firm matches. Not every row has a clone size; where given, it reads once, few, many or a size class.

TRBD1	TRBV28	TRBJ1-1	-	CASSPNPGQGGTEAFF	TGTGCCAGCAGCCCGAACCCCGGACAGGGTGGGACTGAAGCTTTCTTT
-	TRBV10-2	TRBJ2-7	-	CASSEQGYEQYF	TGCGCCAGCAGTGAACAGGGCTACGAGCAGTACTTC
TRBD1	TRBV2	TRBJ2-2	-	CASFSIPWTGEVGELFF	TGTGCCAGCTTCTCTATTCCCTGGACAGGGGAAGTCGGGGAGCTGTTTTTT
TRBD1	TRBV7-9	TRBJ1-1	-	CASSSQGDTEAFF	TGTGCCAGCAGCTCACAGGGGGACACTGAAGCTTTCTTT
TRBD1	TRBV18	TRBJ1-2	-	CASSPREDRGDNYGYTF	TGTGCCAGCTCACCGCGAGAGGACAGGGGCGATAACTATGGCTACACCTTC
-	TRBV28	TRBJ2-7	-	CASNDITEQYF	TGTGCCAGCAACGACATAACCGAGCAGTACTTC
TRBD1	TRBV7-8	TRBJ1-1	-	CASSSTGSEAFF	TGTGCCAGCAGCTCGACAGGGTCTGAAGCTTTCTTT
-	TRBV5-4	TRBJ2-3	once	CASSSGTSSTDTQYF	TGTGCCAGCAGCTCTGGGACATCCAGCACAGATACGCAGTATTTT
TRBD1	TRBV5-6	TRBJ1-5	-	CASSLVRQGARQPQHF	TGTGCCAGCAGCTTGGTGAGACAGGGAGCTCGGCAGCCCCAGCATTTT
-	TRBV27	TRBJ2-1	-	CASSKAGGSYNEQFF	TGTGCCAGCTCCAAGGCCGGCGGCTCCTACAATGAGCAGTTCTTC
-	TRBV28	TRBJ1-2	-	CASTTRWGENYGYTF	TGTGCCAGCACCACGAGGTGGGGGGAGAACTATGGCTACACCTTC
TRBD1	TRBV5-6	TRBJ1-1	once	CASSPGTGRILNTEAFF	TGTGCCAGCAGCCCGGGGACAGGACGAATATTAAACACTGAAGCTTTCTTT
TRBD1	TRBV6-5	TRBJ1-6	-	CASRGQGNSPLHF	TGTGCCAGCAGGGGACAGGGGAATTCACCCCTCCACTTT
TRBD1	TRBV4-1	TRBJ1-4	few	CASSHRFDRGANEKLFF	TGCGCCAGCAGCCACCGATTCGACAGGGGAGCTAATGAAAAACTGTTTTTT
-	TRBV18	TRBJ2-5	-	CASSPKEDSQETQYF	TGTGCCAGCTCGCCGAAAGAGGACAGTCAAGAGACCCAGTACTTC
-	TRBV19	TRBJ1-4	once	CASTPSQGSNEKLFF	TGTGCCAGTACTCCTTCCCAGGGATCTAATGAAAAACTGTTTTTT
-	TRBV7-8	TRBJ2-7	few	CASSLGGLGLYEQYF	TGTGCCAGCAGCTTAGGGGGGCTAGGGTTGTACGAGCAGTACTTC
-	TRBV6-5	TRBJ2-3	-	CASSYAAGADTQYF	TGTGCCAGCAGTTACGCGGCGGGTGCAGATACGCAGTATTTT
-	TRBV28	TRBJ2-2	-	CASYPGGGLDTGELFF	TGTGCCAGCTACCCAGGCGGGGGCCTCGACACCGGGGAGCTGTTTTTT
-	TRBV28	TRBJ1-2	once	CASSTTEPANYGYTF	TGTGCCAGCAGCACGACAGAGCCAGCTAACTATGGCTACACCTTC
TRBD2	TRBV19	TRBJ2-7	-	CASSQGSGGIYYEQYF	TGTGCCAGTAGTCAGGGTAGCGGGGGGATCTACTACGAGCAGTACTTC
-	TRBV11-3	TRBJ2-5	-	CASSLGALPGETQYF	TGTGCCAGCAGCTTGGGGGCCCTACCGGGGGAGACCCAGTACTTC
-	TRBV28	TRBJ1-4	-	CASSFTDSLEKLFF	TGTGCCAGCAGTTTCACGGACAGCCTAGAAAAACTGTTTTTT
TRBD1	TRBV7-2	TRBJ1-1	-	CASSLVTGGPEAFF	TGTGCCAGCAGCTTAGTCACAGGGGGCCCAGAAGCTTTCTTT
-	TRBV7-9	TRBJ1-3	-	CASSPAGSSGNTIYF	TGTGCCAGCAGCCCTGCGGGGAGCTCTGGAAACACCATATATTTT
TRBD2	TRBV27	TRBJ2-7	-	CASSPLAGRGYEQYF	TGTGCCAGCAGTCCACTAGCGGGAAGGGGATACGAGCAGTACTTC
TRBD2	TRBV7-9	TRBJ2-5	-	CASSFGLGKETQYF	TGTGCCAGCAGCTTCGGACTAGGGAAAGAGACCCAGTACTTC
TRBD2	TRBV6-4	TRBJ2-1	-	CASSESAGGNNEQFF	TGTGCCAGCAGTGAAAGCGCGGGGGGGAACAATGAGCAGTTCTTC
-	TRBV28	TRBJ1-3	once	CASSLYGTTGNTIYF	TGTGCCAGCAGTTTATACGGGACAACTGGAAACACCATATATTTT
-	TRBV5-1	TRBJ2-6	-	CASTQLNSGANVLTF	TGCGCCAGCACCCAACTGAACTCTGGGGCCAACGTCCTGACTTTC
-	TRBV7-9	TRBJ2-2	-	CASSRDTGELFF	TGTGCCAGCAGCCGAGACACCGGGGAGCTGTTTTTT
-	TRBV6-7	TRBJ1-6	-	CASSYSVGRQRVNSPLHF	TGTGCCAGCAGTTACTCGGTGGGGAGACAACGGGTAAATTCACCCCTCCACTTT
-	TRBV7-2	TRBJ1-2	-	CASSLKGVSMDYTF	TGTGCCAGCAGCTTAAAAGGGGTCAGTATGGACTACACCTTC
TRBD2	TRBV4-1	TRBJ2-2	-	CASSPGGLAGSPYTGELFF	TGCGCCAGCAGCCCGGGTGGACTAGCGGGATCGCCATACACCGGGGAGCTGTTTTTT
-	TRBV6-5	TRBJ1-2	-	CASSYYGQVDGYTF	TGTGCCAGCAGTTACTACGGACAAGTTGATGGCTACACCTTC
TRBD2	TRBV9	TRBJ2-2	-	CASSVSGGLRELFF	TGTGCCAGCAGCGTTAGCGGGGGACTCCGGGAGCTGTTTTTT
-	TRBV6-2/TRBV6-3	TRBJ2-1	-	CASSPEYNEQFF	TGTGCCAGCAGTCCAGAATACAATGAGCAGTTCTTC
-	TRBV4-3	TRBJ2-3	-	CASSQGDREADTQYF	TGCGCCAGCAGCCAGGGAGACAGGGAGGCAGATACGCAGTATTTT
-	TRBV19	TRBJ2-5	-	CASSPRVRETQYF	TGTGCCAGTAGTCCCAGGGTACGCGAGACCCAGTACTTC
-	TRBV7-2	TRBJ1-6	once	CASSLERGPNSPLHF	TGTGCCAGCAGCTTAGAGAGAGGGCCTAATTCACCCCTCCACTTT
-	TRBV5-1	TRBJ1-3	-	CASSLAQLGGNTIYF	TGCGCCAGCAGCTTGGCACAGCTTGGTGGAAACACCATATATTTT
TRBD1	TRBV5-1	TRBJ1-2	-	CASSAMTGDYGYTF	TGCGCCAGCAGCGCAATGACAGGGGATTATGGCTACACCTTC
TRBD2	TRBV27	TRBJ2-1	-	CASSPQTSSIYNEQFF	TGTGCCAGCAGTCCCCAGACTAGCTCAATCTACAATGAGCAGTTCTTC
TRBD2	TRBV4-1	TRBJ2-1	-	CASSQVVAGTYNEQFF	TGCGCCAGCAGCCAAGTAGTAGCGGGGACCTACAATGAGCAGTTCTTC
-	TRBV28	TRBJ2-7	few	CASRPGYFKRASSYEQYF	TGTGCCAGCAGACCAGGGTATTTCAAACGGGCGAGCTCCTACGAGCAGTACTTC
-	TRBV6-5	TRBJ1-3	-	CASSYGTSSGNTIYF	TGTGCCAGCAGTTACGGGACTAGCTCTGGAAACACCATATATTTT
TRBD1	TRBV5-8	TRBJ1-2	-	CASSPDRDYGYTF	TGTGCCAGCAGCCCGGACAGGGACTATGGCTACACCTTC
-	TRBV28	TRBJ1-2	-	CASSYPSGERGYTF	TGTGCCAGCAGTTACCCTTCAGGGGAAAGAGGCTACACCTTC
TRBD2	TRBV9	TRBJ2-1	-	CASGGRASGQFF	TGTGCCAGCGGTGGGAGGGCGAGTGGGCAGTTCTTC
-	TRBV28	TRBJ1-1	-	CASSLFGRVGNQVTEAFF	TGTGCCAGCAGTTTATTTGGGAGGGTAGGTAATCAGGTCACTGAAGCTTTCTTT
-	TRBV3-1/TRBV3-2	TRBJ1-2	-	CASSPGIPNYGYTF	TGTGCCAGCAGCCCGGGGATCCCCAACTATGGCTACACCTTC
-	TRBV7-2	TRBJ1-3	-	CASREGGVSGNTIYF	TGTGCCAGCAGAGAGGGGGGGGTTTCTGGAAACACCATATATTTT
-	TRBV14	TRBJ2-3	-	CASSQLGAGQGHDTQYF	TGTGCCAGCAGCCAACTGGGGGCTGGACAAGGCCATGATACGCAGTATTTT
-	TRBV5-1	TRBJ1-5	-	CASSLEGGGGQPQHF	TGCGCCAGCAGCTTGGAAGGGGGGGGCGGGCAGCCCCAGCATTTT
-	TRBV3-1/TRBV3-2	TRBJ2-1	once	CASSQPSLSEQFF	TGTGCCAGCAGCCAACCGTCCCTCTCTGAGCAGTTCTTC
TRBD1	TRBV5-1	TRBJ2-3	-	CASSPGQPSTDTQYF	TGCGCCAGCAGCCCGGGACAGCCTAGCACAGATACGCAGTATTTT
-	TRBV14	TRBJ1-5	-	CATYDGQTGWHQPQHF	TGTGCCACCTACGACGGGCAAACAGGGTGGCATCAGCCCCAGCATTTT
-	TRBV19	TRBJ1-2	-	CASSIGPGNYGYTF	TGTGCCAGTAGTATTGGGCCAGGGAACTATGGCTACACCTTC
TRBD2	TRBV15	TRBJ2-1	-	CATSSAKRGGPHNEQFF	TGTGCCACCAGCAGCGCCAAGCGGGGGGGTCCCCACAATGAGCAGTTCTTC
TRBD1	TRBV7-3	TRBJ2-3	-	CASSDRDRTTDTQYF	TGTGCCAGCAGCGACCGGGACAGGACCACAGATACGCAGTATTTT